One sample yielded the 12 T cell receptor beta chains listed below, sequenced in a study of shared clonotypes between healthy human individuals. Naive CD8 isolation took CD45RO-negative cells positively selected for CCR7 and excluded terminally differentiated effector memory CD45RA+ cells. Libraries were prepared by immunoSEQ multiplex PCR; TCRdb keeps only in-frame clonotypes and omits some of them. The table has about 2.1 million clones, 93% seen once; the top ten hold around 1.7%. Sequenced input: naive CD8+ T cells from PBMCs. The source is a man younger than 35 in good health. Some clones in this sample may be carry-over from other donors' samples.

The chain is built from TRBV15 and TRBJ1-6, with D possibly TRBD1 on 5 matching bases. The CDR3 consists of 14 residues. V lost 3 bases and J lost 10, with 13 bases in between. CDR1 and CDR2 from the germline V gene are LNHNV and YYDKDF (reference sequence). Written as DNA, the CDR3 is TGTGCCACCAGCAGTGGGCAGGGAGACTCACCCCTCCACTTT. Protein product: CATSSGQGDSPLHF.

The genes are TRBV9 and TRBJ1-2, with D unclear. Germline values: CDR1 SGDLS, CDR2 YYNGEE. The CDR3 extends over 13 amino acids. Trimming pared 3 bases from V and 4 bases from J, leaving 10 bases between. The chain's CDR3 is CASSATPLYGYTF. The CDR3 DNA is TGTGCCAGCAGCGCCACCCCCCTCTATGGCTACACCTTC.

CDR3 nucleotides: TGCGCCAGCAGCTGGAAGGATGGCGTAGACAGAAGAAGGCAAGAGCAGTTCTTC. This encodes CASSWKDGVDRRRQEQFF. This chain links TRBV5-1 with TRBJ2-1; TRBD1 is a possible D gene (5 bases). V lost 3 bases to trimming and J lost 10 bases, with 29 bases between them. This CDR3 comprises 18 residues. From germline, CDR1 is SGHRS and CDR2 YFSETQ. The whole variable domain, filled in from reference TRBV5-1 and TRBJ2-1, reads KAGVTQTPRYLIKTRGQQVTLSCSPISGHRSVSWYQQTPGQGLQFLFEYFSETQRNKGNFPGRFSGRQFSNSRSEMNVSTLELGDSALYLCASSWKDGVDRRRQEQFFGPGTRLTVL.

This chain links TRBV27 with TRBJ2-7, with D perhaps TRBD2 (6 bases). The CDR3 loop spans 14 amino acids. The V and J ends lost 1 base and 5 bases respectively, with 12 bases between them. From germline, CDR1 is MNHEY and CDR2 SMNVEV (reference sequence). The CDR3 reads CASSLFGGRDEQYF. The CDR3 DNA is TGTGCCAGCAGTTTATTCGGGGGTAGGGACGAGCAGTACTTC.

The chain joins TRBV7-2 to TRBJ1-5, with D perhaps TRBD1 (6 bases). Trimming took off 5 bases at V and 1 base at J, with 18 bases between the two ends. CDR1 and CDR2 from the germline V gene are SGHTA and FQGNSA. The CDR3 loop spans 17 amino acids. CDR3 loop: CASSSLGGSVSNQPQHF. CDR3 DNA: TGTGCCAGCAGCAGCCTAGGGGGGAGTGTCAGCAATCAGCCCCAGCATTTT.

Remarks on this clone: The sample holds other DNA sequences that translate to the same CDR3. This chain links TRBV5-1 with TRBJ1-4; a possible D gene is TRBD1 (5 bases). The germline V gene encodes CDR1 SGHRS and CDR2 YFSETQ. V gave up 0 bases and J gave up 1 base, with 7 bases separating them. This CDR3 spans 15 amino acids. The CDR3 nucleotides are TGCGCCAGCAGCTTGGTGCAGGGAACTAATGAAAAACTGTTTTTT. It yields the protein CASSLVQGTNEKLFF.

This clone was detected once. The chain uses TRBV25-1 and TRBJ2-2; TRBD1 aligns across 7 bases. Germline CDR1 MGHDK, CDR2 SYGVNS. Germline trimming cut 1 base from V and 7 bases from J; bases unmatched to any gene: 12. The CDR3 is 17 residues long. CDR3 nucleotides: TGTGCCAGCAGTGAATCGGGACAGTTTCGGGTAGGCGGGGAGCTGTTTTTT. Its protein product is CASSESGQFRVGGELFF.

The chain employs TRBV6-5 and TRBJ1-2; 10 bases agree with TRBD1. CDR1 and CDR2 (germline): MNHEY, SVGAGI. The CDR3 runs to 14 residues. V trimming: 0 bases; J trimming: 8 bases; junction bases outside the gene matches: 3. CDR3 amino acids: CASSYSRTGGGYTF. DNA of the CDR3: TGTGCCAGCAGTTACTCGAGGACAGGGGGAGGCTACACCTTC.

This chain uses TRBV29-1 with TRBJ2-7; no firm D call. V was clipped by 0 bases and J by 1 base, with 10 bases between them. The CDR3 runs 14 residues. The germline gives CDR1 SQVTM, CDR2 ANQGSEA. The CDR3 is CSVEDSDGSYEQYF. DNA of the CDR3: TGCAGCGTTGAAGATTCGGACGGGTCCTACGAGCAGTACTTC.

This chain uses TRBV7-9 with TRBJ2-7; D is unresolved. The CDR3 runs 19 residues. V was shortened by 2 bases and J by 4 bases, with 27 bases between the two germline ends. The V gene's germline CDR1 is SEHNR and CDR2 FQNEAQ (reference sequence). CDR3 nucleotide sequence: TGTGCCAGCAGCTTATTTCCCCTAAACGGCTCTCTCCAAGGGTACGAGCAGTACTTC. It yields the protein CASSLFPLNGSLQGYEQYF.

The chain joins TRBV7-6 to TRBJ2-7; D is ambiguous. Trimming took 2 bases from V and 6 from J, leaving 17 bases between them. CDR3 length: 15 residues. Germline CDR1 SGHVS, CDR2 FNYEAQ. The CDR3 loop is CASSLSEGPATEQYF. The CDR3 DNA follows: TGTGCCAGCAGCTTATCCGAAGGTCCAGCAACCGAGCAGTACTTC.

The sample holds one count of this clone. The rearrangement joins TRBV27 to TRBJ2-5, with 8 bases that match TRBD1. The germline V gene has CDR1 MNHEY and CDR2 SMNVEV (reference sequence). The CDR3 runs 15 residues. V shed 6 bases and J 3 bases; nucleotides not matched to a gene: 9. The CDR3 nucleotides are TGTGCCAGCAGCTTTGGACAGGGTGGGGAAGAGACCCAGTACTTC. This codes for CASSFGQGGEETQYF.